This T cell receptor beta chain was retrieved from a study of cytomegalovirus exposure and HLA in healthy donors. Notes on this clone: Its target is unknown.

Study-wide results and caveats: A reported reduction in N-insertions relative to the approximately 690-donor mean was seen in an Asian-associated ancestry cluster in a later analysis.

The CDR3 totals 15 residues. V was clipped by 0 bases and J by 3 bases, with 10 bases between them. The germline V gene encodes CDR1 MNHEY and CDR2 SVGAGI. PCR primers comprised 60 Vbeta and 13 Jbeta primers. Profiled with immunoSEQ multiplex PCR; TCRdb holds only in-frame clones, not every one. There are some 130,000 clones in the sample; around four fifths occur only once, and 7.3% lies in the top ten. The sequencing input was PBMCs. This sequence originates from a male donor in good health and CMV-seronegative. The chain links TRBV6-5 to TRBJ2-3, with D possibly TRBD2 on 5 matching bases. The DNA of the CDR3 is TGTGCCAGCAGTTACTCCAGCGGACGTACAGATACGCAGTATTTT. Protein product: CASSYSSGRTDTQYF.